The 6 T cell receptor beta chains reported below all come from one sample, sequenced in a study of T cells after yellow fever vaccination. TCRdb reanalysed the 5' RACE reads using MiXCR and keeps one entry per CDR3 protein. The sample lists 150,000 to 200,000 distinct CDR3 sequences; about 7% were seen once. The specimen was CD4+ T cells sorted from PBMCs, collected 4 to 5 days after the first yellow fever vaccination. These receptors originate from a man younger than 35 who received the YFV17D yellow fever vaccine.

This clonotype has a count of ten or more. This chain uses TRBV12-3 or TRBV12-4 with TRBJ2-3; 7 bases match TRBD2. The CDR3 covers 16 residues. V shed 3 bases, J shed 0 bases, and the junction held 6 bases outside the gene matches. The CDR3 spells CASSLGLAVSTDTQYF. CDR3 bases: TGTGCCAGCAGTTTGGGGCTAGCGGTGAGCACAGATACGCAGTATTTT.

This clonotype was seen at least ten times. This chain joins TRBV20-1 and TRBJ2-1; 8 bases are shared with TRBD2. V gave up 6 bases and J gave up 8 bases; unmatched junction bases: 12. From germline, CDR1 is DFQATT and CDR2 SNEGSKA (reference sequence). This CDR3 region has 14 residues. This CDR3 reads CSAGRGAGGDEQFF. The CDR3 DNA sequence: TGCAGTGCCGGGAGGGGGGCCGGAGGGGATGAGCAGTTCTTC.

This clonotype was picked up a small number of times. V gene TRBV11-1 combines with J gene TRBJ2-5; D is possibly TRBD1 or TRBD2 (5 bases each). The V end lost 5 bases, the J end lost 7 bases, and 20 bases lay between the germline ends. The CDR3 loop spans 15 amino acids. Germline CDR1 and CDR2: SGHAT and FQDESV (reference sequence). Written as DNA, the CDR3 is TGTGCCAGCAGCGCAGGGTCGGGGCCCACGGGGACCCAGTACTTC. Translated: CASSAGSGPTGTQYF.

The sample holds a few counts of this clonotype. This sequence joins TRBV19 and TRBJ2-5, with D perhaps matching TRBD2 (6 bases). This CDR3 has 13 residues. The germline V gene has CDR1 LNHDA and CDR2 SQIVND (reference sequence). V was shortened by 6 bases and J by 6 bases, with 14 bases between the two germline ends. The CDR3 region is CASSADYRQTQYF. CDR3 coding DNA: TGTGCCAGTAGCGCGGACTACCGACAGACCCAGTACTTC. The full variable domain, rest sourced from reference TRBV19 and TRBJ2-5, is DGGITQSPKYLFRKEGQNVTLSCEQNLNHDAMYWYRQDPGQGLRLIYYSQIVNDFQKGDIAEGYSVSREKKESFPLTVTSAQKNPTAFYLCASSADYRQTQYFGPGTRLLVL.

This clonotype was recorded many times. V usage is TRBV7-9 and J usage is TRBJ1-6; D remains ambiguous. There are 13 residues in the CDR3. V lost 1 base to trimming and J lost 14 bases, with 12 bases between them. The V gene's germline CDR1 is SEHNR and CDR2 FQNEAQ (reference sequence). The CDR3 DNA reads TGTGCCAGCAGCTTAGGGGGTCGGGAAACCCTCCACTTT. Protein sequence: CASSLGGRETLHF.

This clonotype occurred a few times. The chain has TRBV6-2 or TRBV6-3 and TRBJ2-7; D is possibly TRBD1 (8 bases). Germline CDR1 and CDR2: MNHEY and SVGEGT. This CDR3 has 13 residues. Trimming took off 7 bases at V and 6 bases at J, with 16 bases between the two ends. The chain's CDR3 is CASIHRGGFEQYF. CDR3 DNA: TGTGCCAGCATCCACAGGGGGGGGTTCGAGCAGTACTTC.